These 19 T cell receptor beta chains share one sample of origin, sequenced in a study of blood T cells in healthy people across ages. A second PCR, run for about 6 to 11 cycles, used a sample-barcoded 5' primer plus a J-beta primer mix. TCRdb analysed the 5' RACE reads with MiXCR anew, one entry per CDR3 protein. The repertoire holds 600,000 to 1,000,000 distinct CDR3 sequences, with approximately 25% as singletons. Separately, the same data were catalogued under a study of T cells of mothers and their children.

Material: blood. The receptors here all came from a boy younger than 18 in good health.

There are a few counts of this clonotype. V gene TRBV27 combines with J gene TRBJ2-4; D unresolved. V shed 4 bases and J shed 0 bases, with 10 bases lying between them. Looked up from germline, CDR1 is MNHEY and CDR2 is SMNVEV (reference sequence). The CDR3 runs 15 residues. Here the CDR3 DNA reads TGTGCCAGCAGTTCCCTCATTCTAGCCAAAAACATTCAGTACTTC. Protein product: CASSSLILAKNIQYF.

Comments on this clonotype: Compared with germline, one end of the junction differs, possibly owing to a read error. V and J are TRBV30 and TRBJ1-3; D is undetermined. There are 18 residues in the CDR3. Germline values: CDR1 GTSNPN, CDR2 SVGIG (reference sequence). The CDR3 DNA is TGTACCTGGAGTCCCACCCCCTGGAACGGCGACTCTGGAAACACCATATATTTT. Amino acid sequence: CTWSPTPWNGDSGNTIYF.

The chain is built from TRBV6-2 or TRBV6-3 and TRBJ2-2, with D unresolved. The CDR3 consists of 17 residues. V lost 2 bases and J 6 bases, leaving 19 bases between the germline ends. The germline gives CDR1 MNHEY, CDR2 SVGEGT. DNA for the CDR3: TGTGCCAGCAGTTACGTTCTTATAATAATCGTCGCCGGGGAGCTGTTTTTT. It specifies CASSYVLIIIVAGELFF.

This chain uses TRBV6-2 or TRBV6-3 with TRBJ2-7; a weak D match, TRBD1 (6 bases). CDR1 and CDR2 (germline): MNHEY, SVGEGT. CDR3 length: 16 amino acids. The V end was cut by 2 bases, the J end by 0 bases, with 14 bases between. The CDR3 nucleotides read TGTGCCAGCAGTTACCCGCTACAGGGTAGCTCCTACGAGCAGTACTTC. Translation: CASSYPLQGSSYEQYF.

The chain recombines TRBV20-1 with TRBJ2-7; D is possibly TRBD2 (7 bases). The V and J ends lost 2 bases and 6 bases respectively, with 20 bases between them. In germline, CDR1 is DFQATT, CDR2 SNEGSKA (reference sequence). The CDR3 is 15 amino acids. The CDR3 DNA is TGCAGTGCTAGACGTCTGGGGGGGCAAATCAGCGAGCAGTACTTC. This gives the protein CSARRLGGQISEQYF.

The rearrangement links TRBV7-2 to TRBJ2-5; TRBD2 matches 14 bases. Germline V gene sequence: CDR1 SGHTA, CDR2 FQGNSA. The V segment lost 5 bases and the J segment 3 bases; nucleotides outside the gene matches: 5. The CDR3 runs to 16 residues. CDR3 sequence (DNA): TGTGCCAGCAGCCTGGGGGGACTAGCGGGAGAAGAGACCCAGTACTTC. This codes for CASSLGGLAGEETQYF.

This clonotype was recorded at least ten times. V and J are TRBV7-2 and TRBJ2-4, with D possibly being TRBD1 or TRBD2 (5 bases each). Germline V gives CDR1 SGHTA, CDR2 FQGNSA. Trimming took 3 bases from V and 3 from J, leaving 18 bases between them. There are 17 residues in the CDR3. CDR3 coding DNA: TGTGCCAGCAGCTTGCCACTGGGGGATATGGACAAAAACATTCAGTACTTC. It specifies CASSLPLGDMDKNIQYF.

The V gene is TRBV7-9, the J gene TRBJ2-1, with no clear D. In germline, CDR1 is SEHNR, CDR2 FQNEAQ (reference sequence). CDR3 size: 14 residues. V was cut by 2 bases and J by 2 bases, with 7 bases left in between. CDR3 coding DNA: TGTGCCAGCAGCTTACTATCCACCTACAATGAGCAGTTCTTC. It is translated as CASSLLSTYNEQFF.

In its sample, this clonotype was seen once. The rearrangement joins TRBV20-1 to TRBJ2-1; TRBD2 agrees at 11 bases. From germline, CDR1 is DFQATT and CDR2 SNEGSKA (reference sequence). The CDR3 runs 14 residues. Germline trimming cut 5 bases from V and 10 bases from J; bases unmatched to any gene: 10. Written as DNA, the CDR3 is TGCAGTGCTTTAGCGGGGGGGATAGGGGTGGAGCAGTTCTTC. It codes for CSALAGGIGVEQFF.

At least ten counts were recorded for this clonotype. The chain links TRBV4-1 to TRBJ2-7; D may correspond to TRBD1 or TRBD2 (5 bases each). The V end was cut by 4 bases, the J end by 7 bases, with 17 bases between. Germline assignment: CDR1 MGHRA and CDR2 YSYEKL. This CDR3 has 14 amino acids. The CDR3 sequence: CASSRESRAGEQYF. The DNA for the CDR3 is TGCGCCAGCAGCCGGGAGTCCCGAGCAGGGGAGCAGTACTTC.

This clonotype was found a few times. The V and J genes are TRBV7-3 and TRBJ2-5; TRBD2 aligns across 10 bases. With the DNA end fitting TRBJ2-1 better, the J assignment may be wrong. Germline loops: CDR1 SGHTA, CDR2 FQGTGA. The CDR3 has 16 amino acids. The CDR3 region has the DNA TGTGCCAGCAGCTTATTTTCTAGCGGGGGTAACAATGAGCAGTTCTTC. This gives the protein CASSLFSSGGNNEQFF.

The rearrangement joins TRBV5-5 to TRBJ2-3; 7 nucleotides agree with TRBD1. The J segment lost 1 base and the V segment lost 2 bases, leaving 7 bases of the junction unmatched. This CDR3 region has 16 residues. Germline loops: CDR1 SGHKS, CDR2 YYEKEE (reference sequence). CDR3: CASSLITGVGTDTQYF. The CDR3 nucleotides are TGTGCCAGCAGCTTAATTACAGGGGTTGGCACAGATACGCAGTATTTT.

The chain combines TRBV29-1 with TRBJ1-3; D remains ambiguous. Germline V CDR1 and CDR2: SQVTM, ANQGSEA. V lost 5 bases, J lost 0 bases, and 8 bases lay in between. The CDR3 spans 13 residues. The DNA for the CDR3 is TGCAGCGTTTCACAGTTCTCTGGAAACACCATATATTTT. Protein: CSVSQFSGNTIYF.

This sequence joins TRBV25-1 and TRBJ1-2; a weak D match, TRBD1 (6 bases). Trimming cost V 3 bases and J 2 bases, with 13 bases left between them. This CDR3 comprises 15 residues. Germline assignment: CDR1 MGHDK and CDR2 SYGVNS. CDR3 residues: CASSDIQGSNYGYTF. As DNA, the CDR3 is TGTGCCAGCAGTGACATACAGGGCTCGAACTATGGCTACACCTTC.

In this sample, this clonotype turned up a few times. This chain uses TRBV28 with TRBJ1-4; D gene ambiguous. Looked up from germline, CDR1 is MDHEN and CDR2 is SYDVKM. CDR3 size: 15 residues. Trimming removed 6 bases from V and 0 bases from J, with 11 bases in between. This chain's CDR3 is CASRRGPTTNEKLFF. For the CDR3, the DNA is TGTGCCAGCAGGCGGGGTCCCACAACTAATGAAAAACTGTTTTTT.

Details on this clonotype: Germline is not matched at one junction end, which may reflect a read error. This chain links TRBV29-1 with TRBJ2-7, with a possible D match to TRBD1 (6 bases). This CDR3 has 13 amino acids. Germline V lookup: CDR1 SQVTM, CDR2 ANQGSEA. The CDR3 nucleotides read TGCAGCGTGGAGGACAGCAGCTCCTACGGGCAGTACTTC. Its translation: CSVEDSSSYGQYF.

V and J are TRBV20-1 and TRBJ1-6, with 7 nucleotides matching TRBD1. V lost 0 bases to trimming and J lost 10 bases; unmatched junction nucleotides: 15. The CDR3 is made up of 17 amino acids. The germline CDR1 and CDR2 sequences are DFQATT and SNEGSKA (reference sequence). The CDR3 protein is CSARDPLRGTEGSPLHF. In DNA form, the CDR3 reads TGCAGTGCTAGAGATCCGTTGAGGGGGACAGAAGGATCACCCCTCCACTTT.

The rearrangement links TRBV27 to TRBJ2-7; D is perhaps TRBD1 (5 bases). Deletions cut 0 bases from V and 0 bases from J, with 6 bases between. This CDR3 region has 14 residues. Germline CDR1 is MNHEY and CDR2 is SMNVEV (reference sequence). CDR3 DNA sequence: TGTGCCAGCAGTTTATCGACAGCCTCCTACGAGCAGTACTTC. Residues: CASSLSTASYEQYF.

J is TRBJ2-7 and V is TRBV10-3; 9 positions agree with TRBD1. In germline, CDR1 is ENHRY, CDR2 SYGVKD. J lost 3 bases, V lost 11 bases, and 5 bases had no gene match. The CDR3 runs to 12 residues. Written as DNA, the CDR3 is TGTGCCGCCGGACAGGGGAACTACGAGCAGTACTTC. Translated: CAAGQGNYEQYF.